Below, 16 T cell receptor beta chains from the same sample are listed, as sequenced in a study of blood T cell repertoires in COVID-19. Sequencing was performed with immunoSEQ multiplex PCR; in TCRdb, only in-frame clones are kept and a portion is missing. This table holds some 160,000 clones, about 90% found once. Sequencing was carried out using peripheral blood. The receptors shown here come from a man between 60 and 75 years old with acute or convalescent COVID-19.

Comment on this clone: The sample contains more than one DNA sequence encoding this CDR3. The chain links TRBV18 to TRBJ2-7; 7 bases match TRBD1. Germline CDR1 reads KGHSH; CDR2 reads LQKENI. The CDR3 runs to 15 residues. V lost 3 bases to trimming and J lost 1 base; unmatched junction nucleotides: 6. CDR3 residues: CASSPRQGSSYEQYF. As DNA, the CDR3 is TGTGCCAGCTCACCCCGACAGGGCTCATCCTACGAGCAGTACTTC.

The chain employs TRBV7-9 and TRBJ2-7; D call uncertain. The CDR3 sequence is 15 residues long. Germline CDR1 reads SEHNR; CDR2 reads FQNEAQ (reference sequence). V was shortened by 3 bases and J by 1 base, with 13 bases between the two germline ends. The CDR3 loop reads CASSFVKVVSYEQYF. In DNA, the CDR3 is TGTGCCAGCAGCTTCGTCAAAGTAGTTTCCTACGAGCAGTACTTC.

The chain is built from TRBV10-1 and TRBJ2-7, with 9 bases identical to TRBD2. The CDR3 totals 14 residues. The junction had 6 bases not matched to a gene; V was cut back by 7 bases and J by 2 bases. Germline V gives CDR1 WNHNN, CDR2 SYGVQD (reference sequence). As DNA, the CDR3 is TGCGCCAGCAACAGCGGGGGGACAACCTACGAGCAGTACTTC. Translated, it gives CASNSGGTTYEQYF.

This chain links TRBV16 with TRBJ2-1, with D possibly matching TRBD2 (6 bases). Trimming removed 0 bases from V and 4 bases from J, with 10 bases in between. Germline lookup yields CDR1 KGHSY and CDR2 FQNENV. The length of the CDR3 is 15 residues. The CDR3 nucleotides are TGTGCCAGCAGCCAATCCGCAGGGAGGTACAATGAGCAGTTCTTC. As protein: CASSQSAGRYNEQFF.

The chain employs TRBV27 and TRBJ1-5, with D maybe TRBD1 (5 bases). V lost 5 bases, J lost 5 bases, and 16 bases lay in between. The CDR3 consists of 15 residues. The germline gives CDR1 MNHEY, CDR2 SMNVEV (reference sequence). The CDR3 is CASSPRRDLDQPQHF. CDR3 nucleotide sequence: TGTGCCAGCAGTCCGCGCCGGGACTTAGATCAGCCCCAGCATTTT.

The chain carries TRBV18 and TRBJ1-4; D call uncertain. Germline CDR1 and CDR2: KGHSH and LQKENI. This CDR3 has 13 residues. The V end lost 2 bases, the J end lost 11 bases, and 12 bases lay between the germline ends. CDR3 protein: CASSPGRWEKLFF. CDR3 in DNA: TGTGCCAGCTCACCAGGACGTTGGGAGAAACTGTTTTTT.

V and J are TRBV7-2 and TRBJ1-1, with a weak D call TRBD1 (5 bases). The length of the CDR3 is 16 residues. Trimming shortened V by 7 bases and J by 0 bases, and 18 bases separated the two germline ends. CDR1 SGHTA and CDR2 FQGNSA come from the germline V gene. CDR3 coding DNA: TGTGCCAGCACCCCGTCGGCGGGGCGTATGAACACTGAAGCTTTCTTT. This codes for CASTPSAGRMNTEAFF.

The chain employs TRBV6-5 and TRBJ1-2, with D maybe TRBD1 (5 bases). The CDR3 runs to 12 residues. Germline CDR1 MNHEY, CDR2 SVGAGI. With 6 bases removed from V and 8 bases from J, the gap between germline ends came to 13 bases. DNA for the CDR3: TGTGCCAGCAGGGGGGGGAGGGTAGGCTACACCTTC. This sequence encodes CASRGGRVGYTF.

V usage is TRBV7-2 and J usage is TRBJ1-1; 8 bases align to TRBD1. Trimming took 2 bases from V and 4 from J; bases not matched to a gene: 6. The CDR3 spans 15 residues. CDR1 is SGHTA, CDR2 FQGNSA, per germline. The CDR3 spells CASSLLDRVGTEAFF. The DNA for the CDR3 is TGTGCCAGCAGCTTACTGGACAGGGTGGGCACTGAAGCTTTCTTT. The full variable domain, with the rest looked up from reference TRBV7-2 and TRBJ1-1, is GAGVSQSPSNKVTEKGKDVELRCDPISGHTALYWYRQSLGQGLEFLIYFQGNSAPDKSGLPSDRFSAERTGGSVSTLTIQRTQQEDSAVYLCASSLLDRVGTEAFFGQGTRLTVV.

This chain connects TRBV9 to TRBJ2-3; D uncertain. CDR3 size: 13 residues. Germline CDR1 is SGDLS and CDR2 is YYNGEE. The germline V and J ends were trimmed by 0 bases and 3 bases, with 5 bases remaining between them. CDR3 nucleotide sequence: TGTGCCAGCAGCGTAGGTAAAACAGATACGCAGTATTTT. Residues: CASSVGKTDTQYF.

The chain carries TRBV29-1 and TRBJ1-3; possible D gene TRBD1, 5 bases. This CDR3 contains 14 residues. Trimming left V 6 bases short and J 0 bases short, with 12 bases between. Germline V gene data show CDR1 as SQVTM and CDR2 as ANQGSEA. The CDR3 nucleotides are TGCAGCGTCGCGGGGCTCTACTCTGGAAACACCATATATTTT. This translates into CSVAGLYSGNTIYF.

The chain employs TRBV5-4 and TRBJ1-1; possibly TRBD1 for D (5 bases). Germline V gene lookup returns CDR1 SGHNT and CDR2 YYREEE (reference sequence). The CDR3 runs 17 residues. The V gene lost 0 bases and the J gene lost 0 bases, with 15 bases spanning the gap. The CDR3 region is CASSLGRDWGMNTEAFF. In DNA, the CDR3 is TGTGCCAGCAGCTTGGGTCGGGACTGGGGCATGAACACTGAAGCTTTCTTT.

This sequence joins TRBV30 and TRBJ2-7; a weak D match, TRBD1 (5 bases). The V end lost 4 bases, the J end lost 2 bases, and 12 bases lay between the germline ends. The CDR3 loop spans 13 amino acids. CDR1 is GTSNPN, CDR2 SVGIG, per germline (reference sequence). This CDR3 reads CAWTQGATYEQYF. The CDR3 region has the DNA TGTGCCTGGACCCAGGGTGCGACCTACGAGCAGTACTTC.

V and J are TRBV9 and TRBJ2-1; 8 positions agree with TRBD1. Per the germline V gene, CDR1 is SGDLS and CDR2 is YYNGEE. Trimming cost V 2 bases and J 6 bases; bases outside gene matches: 7. This CDR3 has 15 amino acids. The CDR3 loop reads CASSVTTGVGNEQFF. Here the CDR3 DNA reads TGTGCCAGCAGCGTCACGACAGGGGTGGGCAATGAGCAGTTCTTC.

This clone was seen more than once but under ten times. The chain is built from TRBV6-5 and TRBJ2-5; D not certain. Germline CDR1 and CDR2: MNHEY and SVGAGI. With 0 bases removed from V and 3 bases from J, the gap between germline ends came to 11 bases. This CDR3 region has 15 residues. CDR3 coding DNA: TGTGCCAGCAGTTACTCGATAACTCGAAAAGAGACCCAGTACTTC. It translates to CASSYSITRKETQYF.

This clone was recorded once. The chain combines TRBV9 with TRBJ2-2; a weak D match, TRBD2 (5 bases). The germline V gene has CDR1 SGDLS and CDR2 YYNGEE. The CDR3 length is 14 residues. V lost 3 bases and J lost 5, with 11 bases in between. DNA of the CDR3: TGTGCCAGCAGCGCCCCGCCGGGGACCGGGGAGCTGTTTTTT. It encodes CASSAPPGTGELFF.